A selection of T cell receptor beta chains follows, all from one sample in a study of early T cells in non-severe SARS-CoV-2 infection. MiXCR, applied by TCRdb to the 5' RACE reads, yields one record per CDR3 protein. The data show approximately 58,000 distinct CDR3 sequences, around a tenth seen once. Sequencing was performed on whole blood. The receptors here all came from an adult who was a healthcare worker with PCR-confirmed SARS-CoV-2 infection or an uninfected control (not recorded which). The CDR3 runs from the conserved cysteine through the conserved F or W. The D gene is left open where the match is weak. Clone size, where shown, is once, few, many, or a class for clones that have expanded.

TRBJ2-3 few TRBV28 TRBD1 TGTGCCAGCAGCTCAGAGAAAGGGGGCTCCACAGATACGCAGTATTTT CASSSEKGGSTDTQYF
TRBJ1-1 many TRBV28 TRBD1 TGTGCCAGCAGTGCCGGGACAGGGGGCGCGAGGCTAATGAACACTGAAGCTTTCTTT CASSAGTGGARLMNTEAFF
TRBJ2-3 NA TRBV28 TRBD2 TGTGCCAGCGAGGCTAGCGGGAGGTCGGGCACAGATACGCAGTATTTT CASEASGRSGTDTQYF
TRBJ2-3 NA TRBV29-1 TRBD2 TGCAGCGTTACGACTAGCGGGAGGCGCACAGATACGCAGTATTTT CSVTTSGRRTDTQYF
TRBJ1-5 few TRBV5-1 NA TGCGCCAGCAGCTTGGATAATAGCAATCAGCCCCAGCATTTT CASSLDNSNQPQHF
TRBJ2-1 many TRBV19 NA TGTGCCAGTAGTTCAGGGGGGACTCAGTTGTATGAGCAGTTCTTC CASSSGGTQLYEQFF
TRBJ1-1 NA TRBV10-2 NA TGCGCCAGCAGTGAAGGGCCGGGGGTGACTGAAGCTTTCTTT CASSEGPGVTEAFF
TRBJ2-3 NA TRBV12-3/TRBV12-4 NA TGTGCCAGCAGTTTACTCGAGACAGATACGCAGTATTTT CASSLLETDTQYF
TRBJ2-1 few TRBV5-5 NA TGTGCCAGCAGCCCGGGGGCTAGCTCCTACAATGAGCAGTTCTTC CASSPGASSYNEQFF
TRBJ2-2 few TRBV18 NA TGTGCCAGCTCACCACGTAACCAGGTCTCCACCGGGGAGCTGTTTTTT CASSPRNQVSTGELFF
TRBJ1-6 NA TRBV28 NA TGTGCCAGCAGTAACGACAGGCGTCCCCTCAATTCACCCCTCCATTTT CASSNDRRPLNSPLHF
TRBJ2-7 few TRBV18 NA TGTGCCAGCTCAGCGGGACGGACCTACGAGCAGTACTTC CASSAGRTYEQYF
TRBJ2-7 NA TRBV18 NA TGTGCCAGCTCACCACCGAGGGACTGGAAGGCCTACGAGCAGTACTTC CASSPPRDWKAYEQYF
TRBJ1-6 many TRBV2 NA TGTGCCAGCAGTTTAGACCAGAATTCACCCCTCCACTTT CASSLDQNSPLHF
TRBJ2-1 many TRBV3-1 TRBD2 TGTGCCAGCAGCCAAGAGGGACTAGCGGGGGGGCCGAATGAGCAGTTCTTC CASSQEGLAGGPNEQFF
TRBJ2-1 many TRBV9 TRBD2 TGTGCCAGCAGCGTTAGCGGGAGCGGTATATACAATGAGCAGTTCTTC CASSVSGSGIYNEQFF
TRBJ2-1 many TRBV10-3 NA TGTGCCACCAAAAGTGGAAATGAGCAGTTCTTC CATKSGNEQFF
TRBJ2-1 many TRBV3-1 TRBD1 TGTGCCAGCAGCGCCGGGACAGGGGCTAACAATGAGCAGTTCTTC CASSAGTGANNEQFF
TRBJ2-5 many TRBV7-2 NA TGTGCCAGCAGCCTTAACTCAGAGACCCAGTACTTC CASSLNSETQYF
TRBJ2-2 few TRBV28 TRBD2 TGTGCCAGCAGTTTAAGACTAGCGGCGAACACCGGGGAGCTGTTTTTT CASSLRLAANTGELFF
TRBJ2-3 few TRBV29-1 TRBD2 TGCAGCGTTGAATTCGCTAGCGGGGGGGGCACTGATACGCAGTATTTT CSVEFASGGGTDTQYF
TRBJ2-1 few TRBV5-1 TRBD2 TGCGCCAGCAAGCTAGCGGGAGTATCTTACAATGAGCAGTTCTTC CASKLAGVSYNEQFF
TRBJ2-3 many TRBV25-1 NA TGTGCCAGCAGTGAAGGGCCAGATACGCAGTATTTT CASSEGPDTQYF
TRBJ2-3 few TRBV11-2 NA TGTGCCAGCAGCCGGGATAGCCGTTCAGCAGATACGCAGTATTTT CASSRDSRSADTQYF
TRBJ1-1 NA TRBV5-1 NA TGCGCCAGCAGCCAGGCGGACAGTGAAGCTTTCTTT CASSQADSEAFF
TRBJ2-7 few TRBV11-2 TRBD1 TGTGCCAGCAACATGGACAGGGAGAACGAGCAGTACTTC CASNMDRENEQYF
TRBJ1-6 NA TRBV20-1 NA TGCAGTGCTAAACCATCGGACGTAAACTCCTATAATTCACCCCTCCACTTT CSAKPSDVNSYNSPLHF
TRBJ2-1 NA TRBV10-1 TRBD2 TGCGCCAGCAGTGAGTTCGGGACTAGCGGGAGAAACAATGAGCAGTTCTTC CASSEFGTSGRNNEQFF
TRBJ1-5 many TRBV29-1 NA TGCAGCGTTGGGGCAGGCAACGAGCCCCAGCATTTT CSVGAGNEPQHF
TRBJ2-3 NA TRBV28 TRBD1 TGTGCCAGCAGGCCGACAGGGCCGGGTACGCAGTATTTT CASRPTGPGTQYF
TRBJ1-1 NA TRBV7-9 TRBD1 TGTGCCAGCAGCTTAGGGACAGGGGTCGGAGCTTTCTTT CASSLGTGVGAFF
TRBJ2-3 few TRBV5-1 NA TGCGCCAGCAGCTTGGTGGAGGCCTCCAGCACAGATACGCAGTATTTT CASSLVEASSTDTQYF
TRBJ1-3 few TRBV6-1 NA TGTGCCAGCAGTGAAATTGTAGGCATAGACACCATATATTTT CASSEIVGIDTIYF
TRBJ2-3 NA TRBV5-4 NA TGTGCCAGCAGACCCGACGGCACAGATACGCAGTATTTT CASRPDGTDTQYF
TRBJ2-7 NA TRBV29-1 NA TGCAGCGCCGCCGGGTTGGGGTCCTACGAGCAGTACTTC CSAAGLGSYEQYF
TRBJ2-1 NA TRBV29-1 NA TGCAGCGTTTACTCTTCCTACAATGAGCAGTTCTTC CSVYSSYNEQFF
TRBJ1-5 NA TRBV29-1 TRBD1 TGCAGCGTTGGACAGGGGAATCAGCCCCAGCATTTT CSVGQGNQPQHF
TRBJ1-3 NA TRBV15 NA TGTGCCACCAGCAGAGATTTGGGGACTGGAAACACCATATATTTT CATSRDLGTGNTIYF
TRBJ2-7 many TRBV18 TRBD2 TGTGCCAGCTCAGCGACTAGCGGGGGAGATATCGAGCAGTACTTC CASSATSGGDIEQYF
TRBJ2-7 few TRBV6-6 TRBD1 TGTGCCAGCAGTTATCCGGGACAGAACTACGAGCAGTACTTC CASSYPGQNYEQYF
TRBJ1-5 NA TRBV20-1 NA TGCAGTGCTAGAGAATCTATTTCCACTATCGATCAGCCCCAGCATTTT CSARESISTIDQPQHF
TRBJ1-3 NA TRBV4-1 NA TGCGCCAGCAGCCAAGAGGGGACGGCTGGAAACACCATATATTTT CASSQEGTAGNTIYF
TRBJ1-1 NA TRBV5-1 TRBD1 TGCGCCAGCAGCCTCGACAGGGAAGGAGCTTTCTTT CASSLDREGAFF
TRBJ1-2 few TRBV19 TRBD1 TGTGCCAGTAGTATAATTGAGACAGGGAACTATGGCTACACCTTC CASSIIETGNYGYTF
TRBJ2-1 NA TRBV12-5 NA TGTGCTAGTCTCGGGACCCATAGCTCCTACAATGAGCAGTTCTTC CASLGTHSSYNEQFF
TRBJ1-4 NA TRBV10-3 NA TGTGCCATCAGTGAGTCACAGACCGAAAAACTGTTTTTT CAISESQTEKLFF
TRBJ2-7 NA TRBV30 NA TGTGCCTGGAGTTCGGCTAGTCGGGCGCTTATCGAGCAGTACTTC CAWSSASRALIEQYF
TRBJ1-2 many TRBV7-9 NA TGTGCCAGCAGCCCCGGGACGGCGGGCGGCTACACCTTC CASSPGTAGGYTF
TRBJ1-5 many TRBV11-2 NA TGTGCCAGCAGCTTAGGGCAGAATCCCAATCAGCCCCAGCATTTT CASSLGQNPNQPQHF
TRBJ2-5 few TRBV12-3/TRBV12-4 NA TGTGCCAGCAGTTTACTGGGACAAGAGACCCAGTACTTC CASSLLGQETQYF
TRBJ2-1 many TRBV10-2 NA TGCGCCAGTCCTCCCCCGAGCTCCTACAATGAGCAGTTCTTC CASPPPSSYNEQFF
TRBJ1-6 NA TRBV20-1 NA TGCAGTGCCGTAGTCCGGGGATATAATTCACCCCTCCACTTT CSAVVRGYNSPLHF
TRBJ2-5 NA TRBV28 TRBD2 TGTGCCAGCCAAGCGGGGGTCCCAGAGACCCAGTACTTC CASQAGVPETQYF